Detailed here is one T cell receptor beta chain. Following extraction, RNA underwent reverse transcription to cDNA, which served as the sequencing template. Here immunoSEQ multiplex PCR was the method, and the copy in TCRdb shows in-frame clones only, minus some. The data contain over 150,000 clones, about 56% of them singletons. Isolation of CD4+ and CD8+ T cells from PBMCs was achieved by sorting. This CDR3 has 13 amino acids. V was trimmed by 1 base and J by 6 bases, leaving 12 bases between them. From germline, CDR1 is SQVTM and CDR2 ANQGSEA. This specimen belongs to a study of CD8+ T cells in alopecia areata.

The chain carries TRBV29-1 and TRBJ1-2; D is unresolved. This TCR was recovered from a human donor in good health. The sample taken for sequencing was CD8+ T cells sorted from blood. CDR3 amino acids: CSVEAPDKHGYTF. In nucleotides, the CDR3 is TGCAGCGTTGAAGCCCCCGATAAGCATGGCTACACCTTC.